This entry features one T cell receptor (beta chain) sequence. This sample is drawn from a study of blood T cell repertoires in COVID-19. Study overall: The analysed material was cDNA or gDNA that came from T cells, B-cell-depleted T cells, or PBMCs.

The CDR3 runs to 11 residues. In germline, CDR1 is DFQATT, CDR2 SNEGSKA (reference sequence). V was pared by 0 bases and J by 7 bases, with 7 bases between. In the original processing: It was from reference gene primer amplification that nucleated cell counts were estimated. Clones were read by immunoSEQ multiplex PCR, and TCRdb kept only the in-frame ones, dropping some. V and J calls and clone size are those listed in that table; D and trimming were worked out from the DNA. This repertoire shows roughly 150,000 clones, about four fifths found once; its top ten account for about an eighth. The sequence was collected from a man aged 65 to 85 who had recovered from COVID-19. The sequenced sample consisted of peripheral blood. V gene TRBV20-1 combines with J gene TRBJ2-7; possible D gene TRBD1, 5 bases. In DNA form, the CDR3 reads TGCAGTGCTAGAGAGCCAGGGGAGCAGTACTTC. This sequence encodes CSAREPGEQYF.